This is a list of T cell receptor beta chains from one sample in a study of radiation and T cells in renal cell carcinoma. The protocol was immunoSEQ multiplex PCR, while the TCRdb copy is restricted to in-frame clones and leaves out a portion. The table includes 94,000 or so clones, about four fifths detected once. Sequencing used blood, obtained from a patient whose treatment included radiotherapy and nephrectomy. These receptor sequences come from a man in his sixties with renal cell carcinoma. Each CDR3 is given with its conserved first and last residue. A D gene is named only where the DNA matches it firmly. A row's size may be missing; if present it is once, few, many or a size class.

v_gene: TRBV6-1
d_gene: .
abundance: .
j_gene: TRBJ1-1
CDR3aa: CASSLWGPEAFF
CDR3nt: TGTGCCAGCTCATTGTGGGGACCTGAAGCTTTCTTT

v_gene: TRBV5-6
d_gene: .
abundance: .
j_gene: TRBJ1-2
CDR3aa: CASSKPFGSQSYGYTF
CDR3nt: TGTGCCAGCAGTAAGCCGTTTGGGTCACAATCCTATGGCTACACCTTC

v_gene: TRBV7-7
d_gene: TRBD1
abundance: .
j_gene: TRBJ1-3
CDR3aa: CASSRDRGHLYSGNTIYF
CDR3nt: TGTGCCAGCAGCCGGGACAGGGGCCATTTGTACTCTGGAAACACCATATATTTT

v_gene: TRBV19
d_gene: .
abundance: .
j_gene: TRBJ1-3
CDR3aa: CATSIGARGRNTIYF
CDR3nt: TGTGCCACCTCCATTGGGGCCCGAGGAAGAAACACCATATATTTT

v_gene: TRBV30
d_gene: TRBD1
abundance: .
j_gene: TRBJ2-1
CDR3aa: CAWSRGRGPNNEQFF
CDR3nt: TGTGCCTGGAGCCGTGGTAGGGGGCCGAATAATGAGCAGTTCTTC

v_gene: TRBV7-2
d_gene: .
abundance: few
j_gene: TRBJ2-4
CDR3aa: CASSLASSISIQYF
CDR3nt: TGTGCCAGCAGCTTAGCGTCTAGTATTTCCATTCAGTACTTC

v_gene: TRBV6-1
d_gene: .
abundance: .
j_gene: TRBJ1-5
CDR3aa: CASSEGPKRHF
CDR3nt: TGTGCCAGCAGTGAAGGGCCTAAACGGCATTTT

v_gene: TRBV19
d_gene: .
abundance: .
j_gene: TRBJ2-7
CDR3aa: CASSIDREGYEQYF
CDR3nt: TGTGCCAGTAGTATAGACAGGGAAGGGTACGAGCAGTACTTC

v_gene: TRBV19
d_gene: .
abundance: .
j_gene: TRBJ2-3
CDR3aa: CASSMAPGSDTQYF
CDR3nt: TGTGCCAGTAGTATGGCCCCTGGGTCAGATACGCAGTATTTT

v_gene: TRBV25-1
d_gene: TRBD2
abundance: .
j_gene: TRBJ2-5
CDR3aa: CASSETGGGLLTETQYF
CDR3nt: TGTGCCAGCAGTGAAACGGGCGGGGGGCTCCTTACCGAGACCCAGTACTTC

v_gene: TRBV10-1
d_gene: TRBD2
abundance: once
j_gene: TRBJ2-3
CDR3aa: CASSETSGLGADTQYF
CDR3nt: TGCGCCAGCAGTGAGACTAGCGGGCTAGGGGCAGATACGCAGTATTTT